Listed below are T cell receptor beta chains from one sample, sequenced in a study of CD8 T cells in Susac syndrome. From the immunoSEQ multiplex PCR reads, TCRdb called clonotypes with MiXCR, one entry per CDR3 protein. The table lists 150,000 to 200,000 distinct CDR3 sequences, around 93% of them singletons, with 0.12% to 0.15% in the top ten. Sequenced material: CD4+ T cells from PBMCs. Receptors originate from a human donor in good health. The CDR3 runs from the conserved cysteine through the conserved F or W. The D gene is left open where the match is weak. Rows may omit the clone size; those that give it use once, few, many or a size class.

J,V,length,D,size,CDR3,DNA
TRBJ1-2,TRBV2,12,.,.,CASKPGSGGYTF,TGTGCCAGCAAACCGGGGTCCGGTGGCTACACCTTC
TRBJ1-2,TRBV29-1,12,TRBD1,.,CSVVTGEAGYTF,TGCAGCGTTGTAACAGGGGAAGCTGGCTACACCTTC
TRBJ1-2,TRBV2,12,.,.,CASTDKNYGYTF,TGTGCCAGCACAGACAAGAACTATGGCTACACCTTC
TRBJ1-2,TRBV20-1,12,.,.,CSSGRDNYGYTF,TGCAGTTCCGGCAGGGATAACTATGGCTACACCTTC
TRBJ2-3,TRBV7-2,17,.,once,CASSLETGRGASDTQYF,TGTGCCAGCAGCTTAGAGACCGGCAGGGGAGCATCAGATACGCAGTATTTT
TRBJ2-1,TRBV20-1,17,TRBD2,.,CSARDPGGKSSYNEQFF,TGCAGTGCTAGGGACCCGGGGGGGAAGAGCTCCTACAATGAGCAGTTCTTC
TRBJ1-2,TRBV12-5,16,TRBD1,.,CASGLIIGTGQHGYTF,TGTGCTAGTGGTTTGATCATCGGGACAGGTCAACATGGCTACACCTTC
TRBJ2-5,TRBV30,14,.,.,CAWSTGGPGETQYF,TGTGCCTGGAGTACGGGGGGCCCAGGAGAGACCCAGTACTTC
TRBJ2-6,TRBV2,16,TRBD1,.,CASSEQGAIGANVLTF,TGTGCCAGCAGTGAACAGGGGGCAATTGGGGCCAACGTCCTGACTTTC
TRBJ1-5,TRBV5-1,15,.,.,CASSLSDSGNQPQHF,TGCGCCAGCAGCTTGTCGGACAGTGGCAATCAGCCCCAGCATTTT
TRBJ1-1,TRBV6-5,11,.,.,CASSYGGKAFF,TGTGCCAGCAGTTATGGGGGAAAGGCTTTCTTT
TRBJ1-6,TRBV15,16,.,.,CATSPRASQNNSPLHF,TGTGCCACCAGCCCTCGGGCCTCTCAAAATAATTCACCCCTCCACTTT
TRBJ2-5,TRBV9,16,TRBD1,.,CASSVGTGPYQETQYF,TGTGCCAGCAGCGTCGGGACAGGACCGTACCAAGAGACCCAGTACTTC
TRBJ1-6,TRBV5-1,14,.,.,CASSLDGQNSPLHF,TGCGCCAGCAGCTTGGATGGACAGAATTCACCCCTCCACTTT
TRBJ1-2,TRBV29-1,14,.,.,CSVEPPQARYGYTF,TGCAGCGTTGAACCCCCTCAGGCCCGCTATGGCTACACCTTC
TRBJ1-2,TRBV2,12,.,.,CASMGANYGYTF,TGTGCCAGCATGGGAGCTAACTATGGCTACACCTTC
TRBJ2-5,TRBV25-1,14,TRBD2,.,CASSEFSGKETQYF,TGTGCCAGCAGTGAATTTAGCGGGAAAGAGACCCAGTACTTC
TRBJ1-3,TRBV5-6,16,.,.,CASSLGGPLRGNTIYF,TGTGCCAGCAGCTTGGGGGGGCCGCTTCGGGGAAACACCATATATTTT
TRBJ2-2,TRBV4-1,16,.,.,CASSKSSGTGTGELFF,TGCGCCAGCAGCAAAAGTTCGGGGACGGGCACCGGGGAGCTGTTTTTT
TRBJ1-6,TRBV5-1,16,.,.,CASSLGDTGYNSPLHF,TGCGCCAGCAGCTTGGGGGACACTGGCTATAATTCACCCCTCCACTTT
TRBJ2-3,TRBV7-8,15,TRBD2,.,CASQFAGGSTDTQYF,TGTGCCAGCCAGTTCGCGGGGGGGAGCACAGATACGCAGTATTTT
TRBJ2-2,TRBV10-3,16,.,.,CAISDGSGAGTGELFF,TGTGCCATCAGTGACGGGTCAGGGGCCGGCACCGGGGAGCTGTTTTTT
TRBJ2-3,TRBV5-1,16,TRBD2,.,CASSLTASGGTDTQYF,TGCGCCAGCAGCTTGACCGCTAGCGGCGGCACAGATACGCAGTATTTT
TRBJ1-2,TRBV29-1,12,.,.,CSVESGGRSYTF,TGCAGCGTTGAAAGCGGGGGACGGAGCTACACCTTC
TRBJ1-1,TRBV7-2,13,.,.,CASSRGPNTEAFF,TGTGCCAGCAGCCGGGGTCCGAACACTGAAGCTTTCTTT
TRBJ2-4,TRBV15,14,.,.,CATRRGQSKNIQYF,TGTGCCACCAGAAGGGGTCAGTCCAAAAACATTCAGTACTTC
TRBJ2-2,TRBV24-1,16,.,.,CATSEKTFPDTGELFF,TGTGCCACCAGTGAAAAAACGTTCCCAGACACCGGGGAGCTGTTTTTT
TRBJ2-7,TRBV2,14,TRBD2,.,CASRPGLREGEQYF,TGTGCCAGCAGACCGGGACTCAGGGAGGGGGAGCAGTACTTC
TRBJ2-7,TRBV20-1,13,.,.,CSATRAGSYEQYF,TGCAGTGCTACTCGAGCGGGTTCCTACGAGCAGTACTTC
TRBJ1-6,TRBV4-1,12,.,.,CASSQGVSPLHF,TGCGCCAGCAGCCAAGGGGTCTCACCCCTCCACTTT
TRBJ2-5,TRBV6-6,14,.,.,CASRDSPNGETQYF,TGTGCCAGCAGGGACAGCCCGAACGGAGAGACCCAGTACTTC
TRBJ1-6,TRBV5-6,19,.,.,CASSSRDGRASSYNSPLHF,TGTGCCAGCAGCTCCCGCGACGGACGGGCCAGCTCCTATAATTCACCCCTCCACTTT
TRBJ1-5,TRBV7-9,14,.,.,CASSSGGRNQPQHF,TGTGCCAGCAGCTCGGGGGGTCGCAATCAGCCCCAGCATTTT
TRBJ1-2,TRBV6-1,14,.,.,CASSENAPGDGYTF,TGTGCCAGCAGTGAAAATGCGCCGGGGGATGGCTACACCTTC
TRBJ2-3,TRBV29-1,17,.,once,CSVEKGRASAVPDTQYF,TGCAGCGTTGAAAAAGGTCGAGCCTCGGCGGTCCCAGATACGCAGTATTTT
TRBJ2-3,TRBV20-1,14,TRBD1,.,CSAVEGASTDTQYF,TGCAGTGCCGTCGAGGGGGCCTCCACAGATACGCAGTATTTT
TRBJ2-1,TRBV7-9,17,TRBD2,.,CASRPNPNSGGLNEQFF,TGTGCCAGCAGACCTAATCCGAATAGCGGGGGGCTGAATGAGCAGTTCTTC
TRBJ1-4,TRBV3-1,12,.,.,CAVSKVGEKLFF,TGTGCCGTATCTAAGGTCGGTGAAAAACTGTTTTTT
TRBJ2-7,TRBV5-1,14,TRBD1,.,CASSSEWTGAEQYF,TGCGCCAGCAGCTCCGAATGGACAGGGGCCGAGCAGTACTTC
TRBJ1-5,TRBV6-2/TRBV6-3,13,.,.,CASILHAGQLQHF,TGTGCCAGCATTTTACACGCCGGTCAGCTCCAGCATTTT
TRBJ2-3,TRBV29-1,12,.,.,CSVAISTDTQYF,TGCAGCGTTGCAATTAGTACAGATACGCAGTATTTT
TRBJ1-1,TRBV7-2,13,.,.,CANSSQGSTEAFF,TGTGCCAACAGTTCACAGGGTTCCACTGAAGCTTTCTTT
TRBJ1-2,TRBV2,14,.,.,CASSDRDNSYGYTF,TGTGCCAGCAGTGACAGGGATAATTCGTATGGCTACACCTTC
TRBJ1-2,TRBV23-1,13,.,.,CASRRHPNYGYTF,TGCGCCAGTCGCAGGCACCCTAACTATGGCTACACCTTC
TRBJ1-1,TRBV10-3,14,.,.,CAISEREMNTEAFF,TGTGCCATCAGTGAGAGGGAGATGAACACTGAAGCTTTCTTT
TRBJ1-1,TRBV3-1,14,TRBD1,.,CASSQLQGFTEAFF,TGTGCCAGCAGCCAATTACAGGGGTTCACTGAAGCTTTCTTT
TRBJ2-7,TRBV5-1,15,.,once,CASSLAGGGLYEQYF,TGCGCCAGCAGCTTGGCCGGAGGGGGCCTCTACGAGCAGTACTTC
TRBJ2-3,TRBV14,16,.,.,CASSQRDSSGPDTQYF,TGTGCCAGCAGCCAAAGAGACTCCTCAGGCCCAGATACGCAGTATTTT
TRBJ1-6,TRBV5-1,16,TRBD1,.,CASSLATDRGQAPLHF,TGCGCCAGCAGCTTGGCCACGGACAGGGGACAGGCACCCCTCCACTTT
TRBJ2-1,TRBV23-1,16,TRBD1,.,CASSQSRTGTYNEQFF,TGCGCCAGCAGTCAATCTCGGACAGGGACCTACAATGAGCAGTTCTTC
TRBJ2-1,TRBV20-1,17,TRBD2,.,CSANPTSGGSTYNEQFF,TGCAGTGCTAATCCTACTAGCGGGGGATCAACCTACAATGAGCAGTTCTTC
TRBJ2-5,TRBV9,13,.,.,CASSLQDQETQYF,TGTGCCAGCAGCTTGCAGGATCAAGAGACCCAGTACTTC
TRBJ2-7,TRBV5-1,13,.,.,CASSGGGGNEQYF,TGCGCCAGCTCAGGAGGGGGAGGAAACGAGCAGTACTTC